Following are 31 T cell receptor beta chains from one sample sequenced in a study of blood T cell repertoires in COVID-19. Produced via immunoSEQ multiplex PCR; TCRdb's table is partial and in-frame only. The data show around 190,000 clones, approximately 80% seen once. The sequenced sample consisted of peripheral blood. Source of these receptors: a woman in her thirties or forties with COVID-19, enrolled during active disease.

The rearrangement links TRBV15 to TRBJ2-7; possibly TRBD2 for D (5 bases). The V end was cut by 0 bases, the J end by 2 bases, with 11 bases between. The CDR3 length is 15 residues. The germline CDR1 and CDR2 sequences are LNHNV and YYDKDF (reference sequence). In nucleotides, the CDR3 is TGTGCCACCAGCAGAGACCGGGGTCCAACCTACGAGCAGTACGTC. Its translation: CATSRDRGPTYEQYV.

In this sample, this clone turned up once. The V call is TRBV15, the J call TRBJ2-1, with TRBD2 matching over 11 bases. CDR1 and CDR2 (germline): LNHNV, YYDKDF (reference sequence). The V and J ends lost 5 bases and 7 bases, in that order; junction bases with no gene match: 7. The CDR3 extends over 15 amino acids. The CDR3 sequence is CATSLAGGPRNEQFF. The CDR3 region has the DNA TGTGCCACCAGCTTAGCGGGGGGGCCTCGGAATGAGCAGTTCTTC.

The chain recombines TRBV6-5 with TRBJ1-2, with 7 bases that match TRBD1. Germline loops: CDR1 MNHEY, CDR2 SVGAGI. The V gene end was trimmed by 2 bases and the J gene end by 4 bases; junction bases not matched to a gene: 4. The CDR3 totals 14 residues. The chain's CDR3 is CASSYDRDSYGYTF. The CDR3 nucleotides read TGTGCCAGCAGTTACGACCGGGACAGCTATGGCTACACCTTC.

The gene calls are TRBV29-1 and TRBJ1-1; 8 bases agree with TRBD1. The CDR3 has 13 amino acids. Unmatched junction bases numbered 6, after V lost 4 bases and J lost 5 bases. CDR1 is SQVTM and CDR2 is ANQGSEA in the germline V gene. The CDR3 coding sequence is TGCAGCGTTGTTCGGACAGGGAGGACTGAAGCTTTCTTT. As protein: CSVVRTGRTEAFF.

The gene calls are TRBV10-3 and TRBJ1-2; 7 positions match TRBD1. Per the germline V gene, CDR1 is ENHRY and CDR2 is SYGVKD. The length of the CDR3 is 14 residues. V shed 5 bases and J 5 bases; nucleotides not matched to a gene: 8. Here the CDR3 reads CAISPQGQQYGYTF. Written as DNA, the CDR3 is TGTGCCATCAGTCCCCAGGGACAGCAGTATGGCTACACCTTC.

This chain joins TRBV6-5 and TRBJ1-3, with 8 bases identical to TRBD1. The CDR3 extends over 14 amino acids. Germline CDR1 is MNHEY and CDR2 is SVGAGI. After removal of 7 bases from V and 2 bases from J, the junction contained 4 bases not matched to a gene. The CDR3 loop is CASTSTGAGNTIYF. The CDR3 nucleotides are TGTGCCAGCACCTCGACAGGGGCTGGAAACACCATATATTTT.

The chain employs TRBV2 and TRBJ2-1; D remains ambiguous. Trimming took off 8 bases at V and 0 bases at J, with 11 bases between the two ends. Germline V CDR1 and CDR2: SNHLY, FYNNEI. The CDR3 spans 14 residues. CDR3 sequence (DNA): TGTGCCAGCGTGGCGAGGAGCTCCTACAATGAGCAGTTCTTC. This sequence encodes CASVARSSYNEQFF.

J is TRBJ1-3 and V is TRBV7-9; 8 bases agree with TRBD1. This CDR3 has 15 residues. The V gene end was trimmed by 5 bases and the J gene end by 2 bases; junction bases not matched to a gene: 5. The germline CDR1 and CDR2 sequences are SEHNR and FQNEAQ (reference sequence). The CDR3 region is CASSQTGDAGNTIYF. The CDR3 DNA follows: TGTGCCAGCAGCCAGACAGGGGACGCTGGAAACACCATATATTTT.

This clone appeared once. This sequence joins TRBV4-1 and TRBJ2-1, with D possibly TRBD2 on 6 matching bases. The CDR3 sequence is 12 residues long. Germline V gives CDR1 MGHRA, CDR2 YSYEKL. Trimming removed 1 base at V and 8 bases at J, with 6 bases between. The CDR3 sequence is CASSQGRDEQFF. DNA for the CDR3: TGCGCCAGCAGCCAAGGGAGGGATGAGCAGTTCTTC.

V usage is TRBV2 and J usage is TRBJ2-1; D ambiguous. This CDR3 has 15 residues. Trimming removed 4 bases from V and 5 bases from J, with 15 bases in between. CDR1 is SNHLY, CDR2 FYNNEI, per germline. CDR3 in DNA: TGTGCCAGCAGTGCGGAGCCAGCAGCCAACAATGAGCAGTTCTTC. Translated, it gives CASSAEPAANNEQFF.

V usage is TRBV3-1 (or the pseudogene TRBV3-2) and J usage is TRBJ1-2; 8 nucleotides agree with TRBD1. J gave up 8 bases and V 6 bases, and 17 bases lay outside the gene matches. There are 16 residues in the CDR3. Germline V gene sequence: CDR1 LGHDT, CDR2 YNNKEL (reference sequence). Here the CDR3 DNA reads TGTGCCAGCAGACAGGAGGGACAGGAAGGGCTTAAAGGCTACACCTTC. It translates to CASRQEGQEGLKGYTF.

The rearrangement uses TRBV5-1 and TRBJ2-2; TRBD2 might be the D (6 bases). Trimming took off 3 bases at V and 8 bases at J, with 20 bases between the two ends. CDR1 is SGHRS and CDR2 is YFSETQ in the germline V gene. This CDR3 contains 16 residues. CDR3 sequence reads: CASSSRLVGSSGELFF. The CDR3 region has the DNA TGCGCCAGCAGCTCCCGACTAGTTGGTTCGTCTGGGGAGCTGTTTTTT.

The chain carries TRBV6-6 and TRBJ1-1, with D possibly TRBD1 on 5 matching bases. With 2 bases removed from V and 4 bases from J, the gap between germline ends came to 8 bases. The length of the CDR3 is 13 residues. Looked up from germline, CDR1 is MNHNY and CDR2 is SVGAGI (reference sequence). The CDR3 DNA sequence: TGTGCCAGCAGTTACAGGGGAAGCACTGAAGCTTTCTTT. It translates to CASSYRGSTEAFF.

This chain uses TRBV11-2 with TRBJ1-1; no clear D gene. V shed 0 bases and J shed 1 base, with 15 bases lying between them. Germline loops: CDR1 SGHAT, CDR2 FQNNGV. CDR3 size: 17 residues. CDR3 loop: CASSLDSGWVENTEAFF. The DNA for the CDR3 is TGTGCCAGCAGCTTAGATAGCGGGTGGGTTGAGAACACTGAAGCTTTCTTT.

J is TRBJ2-6 and V is TRBV30; D is possibly TRBD2 (5 bases). CDR1 GTSNPN and CDR2 SVGIG come from the germline V gene (reference sequence). V lost 5 bases and J 2 bases, leaving 13 bases between the germline ends. There are 15 residues in the CDR3. CDR3 sequence reads: CAWCPKRAGANVLTF. For the CDR3, the DNA is TGTGCCTGGTGTCCAAAGAGGGCTGGGGCCAACGTCCTGACTTTC.

This clone has a handful of counts. This chain connects TRBV3-1 (or the pseudogene TRBV3-2) to TRBJ2-5, with TRBD2 matching 13 bases. This CDR3 has 18 amino acids. Germline lookup yields CDR1 LGHDT and CDR2 YNNKEL (reference sequence). Losses at the gene ends were 4 bases for V and 3 bases for J; bases not matched to a gene: 11. The CDR3 here is CASSPIRTSGGMKETQYF. CDR3 sequence (DNA): TGTGCCAGCAGCCCGATAAGGACTAGCGGGGGCATGAAAGAGACCCAGTACTTC.

The gene calls are TRBV13 and TRBJ1-3; 8 nucleotides line up with TRBD1. The trim removed 2 bases at V and 3 bases at J, leaving 3 bases unmatched. Germline CDR1 PRHDT, CDR2 FYEKMQ (reference sequence). The CDR3 totals 15 residues. This CDR3 is CASSLRDRSGNTIYF. CDR3 DNA sequence: TGTGCCAGCAGCTTAAGGGACAGGAGTGGAAACACCATATATTTT. Drawing the rest from reference TRBV13 and TRBJ1-3, the complete variable domain is AAGVIQSPRHLIKEKRETATLKCYPIPRHDTVYWYQQGPGQDPQFLISFYEKMQSDKGSIPDRFSAQQFSDYHSELNMSSLELGDSALYFCASSLRDRSGNTIYFGEGSWLTVV.

This clone turned up a few times. The chain employs TRBV6-5 and TRBJ2-3; TRBD2 aligns across 7 bases. V lost 6 bases and J lost 9; bases outside the gene matches: 15. Germline loops: CDR1 MNHEY, CDR2 SVGAGI. The CDR3 runs to 15 residues. In DNA, the CDR3 is TGTGCCAGCAGGCCGGGACCTTACTTGGGAGGGACGCAGTATTTT. Its protein product is CASRPGPYLGGTQYF.

Note on this clone: Compared with germline, one end of the junction differs, possibly owing to a read error. The rearrangement links TRBV7-7 to TRBJ1-1; D not certain. Germline V CDR1 and CDR2: SSHAT, FNYEAQ (reference sequence). This CDR3 contains 13 residues. This chain's CDR3 is CASSLSRGTEAFF. The CDR3 nucleotides are TGTGCTAGCAGCTTATCCCGAGGCACTGAAGCTTTCTTT.

The chain joins TRBV11-2 to TRBJ1-5, with D perhaps matching TRBD1 (6 bases). The CDR3 runs to 15 residues. Germline loops: CDR1 SGHAT, CDR2 FQNNGV. V gave up 0 bases and J gave up 3 bases, with 9 bases separating them. CDR3 bases: TGTGCCAGCAGCTTAGACAGGGGTGACAATCAGCCCCAGCATTTT. Translating it yields CASSLDRGDNQPQHF.

This chain uses TRBV5-4 with TRBJ2-1; no clear D. The CDR3 loop spans 13 amino acids. V lost 0 bases and J lost 10, with 11 bases in between. Germline assignment: CDR1 SGHNT and CDR2 YYREEE (reference sequence). The CDR3 region is CASSLDGGWEQFF. CDR3 nucleotide sequence: TGTGCCAGCAGCTTGGACGGCGGTTGGGAGCAGTTCTTC.

The V gene is TRBV6-5, the J gene TRBJ1-4; D may be TRBD1 (5 bases). This CDR3 comprises 14 residues. The germline V and J ends were trimmed by 8 bases and 3 bases, with 13 bases remaining between them. From germline, CDR1 is MNHEY and CDR2 SVGAGI. Here the CDR3 reads CASLGRAPNEKLFF. Here the CDR3 DNA reads TGTGCCAGCCTCGGCAGGGCCCCTAATGAAAAACTGTTTTTT.

The CDR3 coding sequence is TGTGCCAGCAGCTTAGAGGCTCAGGTCAATGAGCAGTTCTTC. It specifies CASSLEAQVNEQFF. The J gene is TRBJ2-1, the V gene TRBV7-9; D is uncertain. CDR3 length: 14 amino acids. From germline, CDR1 is SEHNR and CDR2 FQNEAQ (reference sequence). The V end lost 1 base, the J end lost 6 bases, and 10 bases lay between the germline ends.

The chain employs TRBV11-2 and TRBJ1-1; the D is unclear. The V gene lost 6 bases and the J gene lost 1 base, with 15 bases spanning the gap. The CDR3 has 15 amino acids. CDR1 SGHAT and CDR2 FQNNGV come from the germline V gene. CDR3 in amino acids: CASSSAPYTNTEAFF. The CDR3 nucleotides are TGTGCCAGCAGTTCAGCGCCATATACGAACACTGAAGCTTTCTTT.

The chain combines TRBV2 with TRBJ2-5; D possibly corresponds to TRBD1 (5 bases). The germline V gene has CDR1 SNHLY and CDR2 FYNNEI. V lost 6 bases, J lost 5 bases, and 19 bases lay in between. The CDR3 sequence is 15 residues long. CDR3 nucleotides: TGTGCCAGCAGGCTGATGACAGACTTGGGGGAGACCCAGTACTTC. Protein sequence: CASRLMTDLGETQYF.

The chain uses TRBV15 and TRBJ2-7; D not resolved. The V gene's germline CDR1 is LNHNV and CDR2 YYDKDF (reference sequence). The CDR3 extends over 13 amino acids. The V end was cut by 1 base, the J end by 3 bases, with 7 bases between. As DNA, the CDR3 is TGTGCCACCAGCAGAGTCGCGGTCTACGAGCAGTACTTC. Amino acids: CATSRVAVYEQYF.

V gene TRBV3-1 (or the pseudogene TRBV3-2) combines with J gene TRBJ2-5; TRBD2 is a possible D gene (6 bases). The germline V gene has CDR1 LGHDT and CDR2 YNNKEL (reference sequence). There are 15 residues in the CDR3. V was cut by 1 base and J by 4 bases, with 13 bases left in between. The CDR3 spells CASSQGAAGGETQYF. The CDR3 DNA reads as TGTGCCAGCAGCCAAGGGGCAGCCGGGGGAGAGACCCAGTACTTC.

The gene calls are TRBV4-2 and TRBJ2-1, with D possibly matching TRBD1 (7 bases). This CDR3 has 15 residues. V was trimmed by 4 bases and J by 3 bases, leaving 13 bases between them. Germline V gene lookup returns CDR1 LGHNA and CDR2 YNFKEQ. CDR3 in DNA: TGTGCCAGCAGCCCCCTCAGGGGGGTCTACAATGAGCAGTTCTTC. Protein: CASSPLRGVYNEQFF.

The table lists this clone with a count of one. This chain links TRBV2 with TRBJ1-5; D perhaps matches TRBD1 (6 bases). CDR1 is SNHLY and CDR2 is FYNNEI in the germline V gene. V shed 4 bases and J shed 1 base, with 11 bases lying between them. The CDR3 is 15 residues long. The CDR3 loop reads CASSGTGRSNQPQHF. DNA for the CDR3: TGTGCCAGCAGTGGAACAGGGCGCAGCAATCAGCCCCAGCATTTT.

The chain links TRBV5-1 to TRBJ2-7, with D maybe TRBD2 (6 bases). CDR3 length: 15 residues. The ends were cut back, 2 bases at V and 6 bases at J, with 18 bases in the middle. Germline CDR1 reads SGHRS; CDR2 reads YFSETQ. The DNA of the CDR3 is TGCGCCAGCAGCTTTCGTGGGACGGGGGTCGCCGAGCAGTACTTC. This codes for CASSFRGTGVAEQYF.

The V gene is TRBV2, the J gene TRBJ1-6; TRBD1 matches 8 bases. Per the germline V gene, CDR1 is SNHLY and CDR2 is FYNNEI. The CDR3 is 14 residues long. Germline trimming cut 2 bases from V and 7 bases from J; bases unmatched to any gene: 1. The CDR3 loop is CASSEHRGNSPLHF. CDR3 bases: TGTGCCAGCAGTGAACACAGGGGGAATTCACCCCTCCACTTT.